The clone carrying this T cell receptor (beta chain) was seen at least ten times. J lost 3 bases, V lost 5 bases, and 11 bases had no gene match. CDR3 size: 17 residues. Germline CDR1 and CDR2: SEHNR and FQNEAQ (reference sequence). The data originate from a study of blood T cells in healthy people across ages. With a J-beta primer mix and a sample-barcoded 5' primer, a second PCR ran about 6 to 11 cycles. Each of the samples gave a minimum of 2.5 million paired-end reads that contained CDR3. From the 5' RACE reads, TCRdb called clonotypes with MiXCR, one entry per CDR3 protein. The sample has hundreds of thousands of distinct CDR3 sequences, around 50% seen once.

Material: blood. The clonotype originates from a woman of 80 years or more in good health. This sequence joins TRBV7-9 and TRBJ2-1; 9 nucleotides line up with TRBD2. The CDR3 coding sequence is TGTGCCAGCAGCATTAGTGGGCGGGGGGGAGTCTACAATGAGCAGTTCTTC. It specifies CASSISGRGGVYNEQFF. Together with reference TRBV7-9 and TRBJ2-1, the CDR3 gives the full variable domain: DTGVSQNPRHKITKRGQNVTFRCDPISEHNRLYWYRQTLGQGPEFLTYFQNEAQLEKSRLLSDRFSAERPKGSFSTLEIQRTEQGDSAMYLCASSISGRGGVYNEQFFGPGTRLTVL.